This TCR beta chain was sequenced in a study of blood T cell repertoires in COVID-19. Background on the study: The cDNA or gDNA used as material had been derived from T cells, B-cell-depleted T cells, or PBMCs.

This clone was picked up one time. The CDR3 is made up of 15 amino acids. V was clipped by 3 bases and J by 4 bases; unmatched bases: 6. The germline CDR1 and CDR2 sequences are SGHRS and YFSETQ. As originally analysed: Amplification of reference gene primers was used by the study to estimate nucleated cell counts. This table comes from immunoSEQ multiplex PCR, and its TCRdb copy is limited to in-frame clones, with some not included. D and trimming come from the DNA, and the V and J calls and clone size come from that table. The table has about 6,800 clones, about nine tenths seen once; the top ten hold 17%.

Material for sequencing was peripheral blood. The rearrangement joins TRBV5-1 to TRBJ2-2; 7 bases align to TRBD1. The source of this sequence is a human donor in a cohort sampled during active COVID-19. The DNA for the CDR3 is TGCGCCAGCAGCTCAGGGGGACAGACCACCGGGGAGCTGTTTTTT. Translating gives CASSSGGQTTGELFF. The whole variable domain, filled in from reference TRBV5-1 and TRBJ2-2, reads KAGVTQTPRYLIKTRGQQVTLSCSPISGHRSVSWYQQTPGQGLQFLFEYFSETQRNKGNFPGRFSGRQFSNSRSEMNVSTLELGDSALYLCASSSGGQTTGELFFGEGSRLTVL.